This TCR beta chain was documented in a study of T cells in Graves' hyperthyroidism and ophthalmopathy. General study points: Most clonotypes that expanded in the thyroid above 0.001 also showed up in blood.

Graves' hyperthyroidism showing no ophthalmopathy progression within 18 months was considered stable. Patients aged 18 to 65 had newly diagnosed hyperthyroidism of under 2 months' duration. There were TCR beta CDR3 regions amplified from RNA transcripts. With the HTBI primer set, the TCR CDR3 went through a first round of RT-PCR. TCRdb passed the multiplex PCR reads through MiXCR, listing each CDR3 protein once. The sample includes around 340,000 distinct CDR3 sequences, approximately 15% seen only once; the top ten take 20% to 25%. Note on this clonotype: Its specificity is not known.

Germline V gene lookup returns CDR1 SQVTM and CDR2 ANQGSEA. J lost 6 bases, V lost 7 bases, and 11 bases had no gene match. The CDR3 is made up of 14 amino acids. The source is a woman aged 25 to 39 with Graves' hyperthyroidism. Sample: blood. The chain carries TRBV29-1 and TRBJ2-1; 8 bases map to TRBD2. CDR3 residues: CSAGQLAAANEQFF. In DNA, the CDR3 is TGCAGCGCCGGGCAACTAGCGGCAGCCAATGAGCAGTTCTTC.